The 32 T cell receptor beta chains below were found in one sample sequenced in a study of neurological immune-mediated disorders. TCRdb re-derived calls from the 5' RACE reads in MiXCR, one entry per CDR3 protein. The profile shows under 100,000 distinct CDR3 sequences, approximately 4.6% of them singletons. Time point given: longitudinal time-point 3. The specimen was PBMCs. The receptors were gathered from a woman in her fifties or sixties with multiple sclerosis.

At least ten counts were recorded for this clonotype. The rearrangement joins TRBV20-1 to TRBJ2-1; TRBD2 matches 14 bases. Losses at the gene ends were 4 bases for V and 7 bases for J; bases not matched to a gene: 18. Per germline, CDR1 DFQATT and CDR2 SNEGSKA (reference sequence). This CDR3 has 19 amino acids. CDR3 protein: CSATPGLAGEGRGRNEQFF. For the CDR3, the DNA is TGCAGTGCTACCCCGGGACTAGCGGGGGAGGGAAGGGGTAGGAATGAGCAGTTCTTC.

This clonotype was found many times. The chain uses TRBV20-1 and TRBJ2-2; TRBD2 might be the D (7 bases). The germline V gene has CDR1 DFQATT and CDR2 SNEGSKA (reference sequence). The germline V and J ends were trimmed by 4 bases and 6 bases, with 15 bases remaining between them. The CDR3 sequence is 14 residues long. The CDR3 DNA sequence: TGCAGTGCTACTGGGGGGGGCCTTCCCGGGGAGCTGTTTTTT. Its translation: CSATGGGLPGELFF.

In this sample, this clonotype turned up many times. V gene TRBV6-6 combines with J gene TRBJ2-7; D gene unclear. This CDR3 has 14 amino acids. The germline V gene encodes CDR1 MNHNY and CDR2 SVGAGI (reference sequence). V lost 8 bases, J lost 0 bases, and 14 bases lay in between. This chain's CDR3 is CASRASGSSYEQYF. For the CDR3, the DNA is TGTGCCAGCCGGGCTTCGGGTAGCTCCTACGAGCAGTACTTC.

This clonotype was observed many times. J is TRBJ2-3 and V is TRBV7-2, with 9 bases lining up with TRBD1. CDR1 SGHTA and CDR2 FQGNSA come from the germline V gene. V shed 5 bases and J 0 bases; nucleotides not matched to a gene: 3. The CDR3 has 15 residues. CDR3 bases: TGTGCCAGCAGCCAACAGGGGGCAAGCACAGATACGCAGTATTTT. Its translation is CASSQQGASTDTQYF.

This clonotype was found many times. The chain recombines TRBV5-1 with TRBJ2-5; D call uncertain. Germline CDR1 and CDR2: SGHRS and YFSETQ. V gave up 5 bases and J gave up 7 bases, with 21 bases separating them. CDR3 length equals 15 residues. The chain's CDR3 is CASSPDMGIFGTQYF. For the CDR3, the DNA is TGCGCCAGCAGTCCCGACATGGGCATCTTTGGGACCCAGTACTTC.

This clonotype was seen at least ten times. The V call is TRBV4-1, the J call TRBJ1-2; perhaps TRBD1 as D (6 bases). V was trimmed by 0 bases and J by 4 bases, leaving 9 bases between them. Germline CDR1 MGHRA, CDR2 YSYEKL. This CDR3 is 14 amino acids long. The CDR3 loop reads CASSQDRGSYGYTF. The CDR3 region has the DNA TGCGCCAGCAGCCAAGACAGGGGTTCCTATGGCTACACCTTC.

The gene calls are TRBV6-5 and TRBJ2-1; D unresolved. Germline lookup yields CDR1 MNHEY and CDR2 SVGAGI. The CDR3 runs 13 residues. Trimming removed 2 bases at V and 4 bases at J, with 6 bases between. The CDR3 DNA is TGTGCCAGCAGTTACCCGCCATACAATGAGCAGTTCTTC. It is translated as CASSYPPYNEQFF.

This clonotype has ten or more counts. The chain couples TRBV6-2 or TRBV6-3 to TRBJ1-1; 7 bases line up with TRBD1. The trim removed 6 bases at V and 2 bases at J, leaving 6 bases unmatched. Germline CDR1 and CDR2: MNHEY and SVGEGT. The CDR3 contains 14 residues. The CDR3 nucleotides read TGTGCCAGCAGCCCGGGACAGATTAACACTGAAGCTTTCTTT. It codes for CASSPGQINTEAFF.

Ten or more counts support this clonotype. J is TRBJ1-1 and V is TRBV28; possibly TRBD1 for D (5 bases). The germline V gene encodes CDR1 MDHEN and CDR2 SYDVKM. V shed 3 bases and J shed 9 bases, with 11 bases lying between them. The CDR3 is made up of 12 amino acids. The CDR3 nucleotides read TGTGCCAGCAGTTTGGACACGAGGAAAGCTTTCTTT. Translated: CASSLDTRKAFF.

The sample holds many counts of this clonotype. The chain recombines TRBV5-1 with TRBJ2-1; D ambiguous. Trimming left V 0 bases short and J 4 bases short, with 8 bases between. CDR1 is SGHRS and CDR2 is YFSETQ in the germline V gene. The CDR3 contains 14 residues. The CDR3 nucleotides read TGCGCCAGCAGCTTGGCCGGTACATACAATGAGCAGTTCTTC. It translates to CASSLAGTYNEQFF. Together with reference TRBV5-1 and TRBJ2-1, the CDR3 gives the full variable domain: KAGVTQTPRYLIKTRGQQVTLSCSPISGHRSVSWYQQTPGQGLQFLFEYFSETQRNKGNFPGRFSGRQFSNSRSEMNVSTLELGDSALYLCASSLAGTYNEQFFGPGTRLTVL.

This chain connects TRBV6-5 to TRBJ2-7; 8 nucleotides agree with TRBD1. Per germline, CDR1 MNHEY and CDR2 SVGAGI. The CDR3 contains 15 residues. V was clipped by 5 bases and J by 1 base; unmatched bases: 7. Written as DNA, the CDR3 is TGTGCCAGCAGTACTCCAGGGGGCGCGTCCTACGAGCAGTACTTC. Its translation: CASSTPGGASYEQYF.

The table lists this clonotype with many counts. The chain uses TRBV7-2 and TRBJ2-3, with 7 positions matching TRBD2. Germline CDR1 reads SGHTA; CDR2 reads FQGNSA. With 1 base clipped from V and 2 bases from J, the junction kept 6 bases outside the gene matches. The CDR3 has 16 residues. The CDR3 nucleotides are TGTGCCAGCAGCTTAGGCGGGACTATCGTCACAGATACGCAGTATTTT. It is translated as CASSLGGTIVTDTQYF.

The table lists this clonotype with many counts. This chain uses TRBV4-1 with TRBJ2-1; D might be TRBD1 or TRBD2, each matching 5 bases. CDR3 length: 14 residues. With 1 base removed from V and 3 bases from J, the gap between germline ends came to 7 bases. Germline values: CDR1 MGHRA, CDR2 YSYEKL. The CDR3 bases are TGCGCCAGCAGCCAAGGGGACCACTACAATGAGCAGTTCTTC. Protein product: CASSQGDHYNEQFF.

This clonotype was counted at least ten times. This chain links TRBV6-5 with TRBJ2-1; 7 bases are shared with TRBD2. The V gene's germline CDR1 is MNHEY and CDR2 SVGAGI. The ends lost 3 bases at V and 3 bases at J; junction bases unmatched: 14. CDR3 size: 18 residues. DNA for the CDR3: TGTGCCAGCAGTTATGGCGGGACTACCCTCAGGATCTACAATGAGCAGTTCTTC. This gives the protein CASSYGGTTLRIYNEQFF.

In this sample, this clonotype turned up a few times. The J gene is TRBJ2-1, the V gene TRBV6-4, with TRBD2 matching over 12 bases. Germline V gene data show CDR1 as MRHNA and CDR2 as SNTAGT. The CDR3 consists of 14 residues. Trimming removed 4 bases from V and 7 bases from J; junction bases left unmatched: 2. The CDR3 reads CASSASGGGNEQFF. In DNA form, the CDR3 reads TGTGCCAGCAGTGCTAGCGGGGGGGGAAATGAGCAGTTCTTC.

This clonotype was seen at least ten times. The V and J genes are TRBV7-9 and TRBJ1-1; D may be TRBD1 (6 bases). CDR1 SEHNR and CDR2 FQNEAQ come from the germline V gene (reference sequence). V was clipped by 4 bases and J by 4 bases, with 13 bases between them. The CDR3 covers 14 residues. The DNA for the CDR3 is TGTGCCAGCAGCTCTACGGGGGCCGGCACTGAAGCTTTCTTT. It is translated as CASSSTGAGTEAFF.

This clonotype has ten or more counts. The genes are TRBV20-1 and TRBJ2-7; D gene ambiguous. The CDR3 runs to 13 residues. Germline lookup yields CDR1 DFQATT and CDR2 SNEGSKA (reference sequence). V gave up 2 bases and J gave up 4 bases, with 12 bases separating them. CDR3 region: CSARTGRRYEQYF. The CDR3 DNA follows: TGCAGTGCTAGAACTGGGCGAAGATACGAGCAGTACTTC.

This clonotype was recorded many times. This rearrangement joins TRBV12-3 or TRBV12-4 to TRBJ1-1, with no clear D. The CDR3 has 14 residues. Trimming stripped 3 bases from V and 5 bases from J, with 13 bases between. The CDR3: CASSFAKVGTEAFF. CDR3 nucleotide sequence: TGTGCCAGCAGTTTCGCCAAGGTGGGGACTGAAGCTTTCTTT.

There are many counts of this clonotype. This chain links TRBV20-1 with TRBJ1-2; a possible D gene is TRBD1 (5 bases). The CDR3 extends over 14 amino acids. Germline V gene data show CDR1 as DFQATT and CDR2 as SNEGSKA (reference sequence). V was cut by 5 bases and J by 3 bases, with 16 bases left in between. The CDR3 loop is CSAPELGQDYGYTF. CDR3 sequence (DNA): TGCAGTGCTCCAGAGCTCGGACAAGACTATGGCTACACCTTC.

This clonotype has a count of ten or more. V is TRBV3-1 and J is TRBJ1-2; maybe TRBD1 (6 bases). The V gene's germline CDR1 is LGHDT and CDR2 YNNKEL (reference sequence). This CDR3 spans 15 amino acids. V dropped 0 bases and J dropped 7 bases, with 15 bases sitting between them. DNA for the CDR3: TGTGCCAGCAGCCAAGAGACGGGGACATCCTTTGGCTACACCTTC. It specifies CASSQETGTSFGYTF.

The sample holds many counts of this clonotype. The chain recombines TRBV6-4 with TRBJ2-2; D is uncertain. Trimming took 6 bases from V and 7 from J, leaving 9 bases between them. The CDR3 has 12 amino acids. The germline V gene has CDR1 MRHNA and CDR2 SNTAGT. The CDR3: CASSRDGGELFF. In DNA form, the CDR3 reads TGTGCCAGCAGCCGAGACGGCGGGGAGCTGTTTTTT.

This clonotype was recorded many times. This sequence joins TRBV5-1 and TRBJ2-1; TRBD2 matches at 7 bases. The junction had 6 bases not matched to a gene; V was cut back by 6 bases and J by 0 bases. This CDR3 comprises 15 residues. The germline CDR1 and CDR2 sequences are SGHRS and YFSETQ. The DNA of the CDR3 is TGCGCCAGCATTGGGGGGGAAAGCTCCTACAATGAGCAGTTCTTC. Translated: CASIGGESSYNEQFF. Supplemented by reference TRBV5-1 and TRBJ2-1, the full variable domain reads KAGVTQTPRYLIKTRGQQVTLSCSPISGHRSVSWYQQTPGQGLQFLFEYFSETQRNKGNFPGRFSGRQFSNSRSEMNVSTLELGDSALYLCASIGGESSYNEQFFGPGTRLTVL.

This clonotype came up many times. This chain links TRBV20-1 with TRBJ2-3; 7 nucleotides line up with TRBD2. The germline CDR1 and CDR2 sequences are DFQATT and SNEGSKA (reference sequence). The V segment lost 2 bases and the J segment 8 bases; nucleotides outside the gene matches: 13. The CDR3 has 15 amino acids. CDR3 DNA sequence: TGCAGTGCTAGAAAGGCTAGCGGACCCACCACTACGCAGTATTTT. This translates into CSARKASGPTTTQYF.

The rearrangement uses TRBV5-1 and TRBJ1-2; D unclear. The CDR3 contains 11 residues. Trimming left V 7 bases short and J 8 bases short, with 12 bases between. In germline, CDR1 is SGHRS, CDR2 YFSETQ. CDR3 amino acids: CASSDIGGYTF. CDR3 DNA sequence: TGCGCCAGCTCAGACATCGGGGGCTACACCTTC. The full variable domain, with the rest looked up from reference TRBV5-1 and TRBJ1-2, is KAGVTQTPRYLIKTRGQQVTLSCSPISGHRSVSWYQQTPGQGLQFLFEYFSETQRNKGNFPGRFSGRQFSNSRSEMNVSTLELGDSALYLCASSDIGGYTFGSGTRLTVV.

This clonotype has at least ten counts. The gene calls are TRBV5-1 and TRBJ2-3, with D possibly matching TRBD1 (5 bases). Per germline, CDR1 SGHRS and CDR2 YFSETQ. The V end lost 0 bases, the J end lost 4 bases, and 12 bases lay between the germline ends. The CDR3 covers 15 residues. The CDR3 DNA reads TGCGCCAGCAGCTTGGAGGTCAGGGTGGCAGATACGCAGTATTTT. Protein product: CASSLEVRVADTQYF.

This clonotype was detected many times. CDR3 nucleotide sequence: TGCAGTGCCGTCAGGGGTTCACCCCTCCACTTT. Its translation is CSAVRGSPLHF. The chain combines TRBV20-1 with TRBJ1-6; possible D gene TRBD1, 6 bases. The length of the CDR3 is 11 residues. Germline V gives CDR1 DFQATT, CDR2 SNEGSKA (reference sequence). Trimming cost V 6 bases and J 9 bases, with 9 bases left between them.

This clonotype was picked up many times. This chain uses TRBV5-6 with TRBJ1-2, with a weak D call TRBD1 (6 bases). The V gene's germline CDR1 is SGHDT and CDR2 YYEEEE. This CDR3 spans 14 amino acids. Trimming left V 4 bases short and J 3 bases short, with 13 bases between. For the CDR3, the DNA is TGTGCCAGCAGCCCGCCAGGGGCGGACTATGGCTACACCTTC. Its translation is CASSPPGADYGYTF.

This clonotype was picked up many times. The chain combines TRBV12-3 or TRBV12-4 with TRBJ2-2, with TRBD1 identical over 7 bases. CDR3 size: 14 residues. The V segment lost 6 bases and the J segment 1 base; nucleotides outside the gene matches: 2. This CDR3 reads CASRGQMNTGELFF. The CDR3 coding sequence is TGTGCCAGCAGGGGACAGATGAACACCGGGGAGCTGTTTTTT.

This clonotype was recorded many times. V and J are TRBV20-1 and TRBJ1-5; possibly TRBD1 for D (6 bases). The CDR3 extends over 13 amino acids. Trimming cost V 6 bases and J 5 bases, with 14 bases left between them. Germline V gene sequence: CDR1 DFQATT, CDR2 SNEGSKA (reference sequence). CDR3 amino acids: CSASTGPDQPQHF. In nucleotides, the CDR3 is TGCAGTGCATCTACAGGGCCCGATCAGCCCCAGCATTTT.

In this sample, this clonotype turned up many times. The rearrangement joins TRBV24-1 to TRBJ2-2; the D is unclear. CDR1 and CDR2 (germline): KGHDR, SFDVKD. The CDR3 spans 12 residues. V lost 4 bases, J lost 6 bases, and 5 bases lay in between. DNA of the CDR3: TGTGCCACCAGTGAATTGTCCGGGGAGCTGTTTTTT. Protein sequence: CATSELSGELFF.

This clonotype was counted between two and nine times. The V gene is TRBV3-1, the J gene TRBJ1-6; D is perhaps TRBD1 (5 bases). The germline CDR1 and CDR2 sequences are LGHDT and YNNKEL (reference sequence). The CDR3 has 15 amino acids. Trimming shortened V by 5 bases and J by 9 bases, and 17 bases separated the two germline ends. In DNA form, the CDR3 reads TGTGCCAGCAGCGGCCCGGGTCGTGGGGCTTCACCCCTCCACTTT. Encoded protein: CASSGPGRGASPLHF.

The gene calls are TRBV28 and TRBJ2-1, with D tentatively TRBD2 (6 bases). This CDR3 spans 15 amino acids. V was pared by 6 bases and J by 5 bases, with 17 bases between. CDR1 MDHEN and CDR2 SYDVKM come from the germline V gene. The CDR3 coding sequence is TGTGCCAGCAGGGACGGGGGTTCCGGGAACAATGAGCAGTTCTTC. Translated: CASRDGGSGNNEQFF.